These 15 T cell receptor beta chains originate from one sample sequenced in a study of regulatory T cells in long-lasting Graves disease. Construction of the TCR beta libraries employed iRepertoire HTBI primers in conjunction with Arm-PCR of CDR3 regions. MiXCR, applied by TCRdb to the multiplex PCR reads, yields one record per CDR3 protein. The table lists hundreds of thousands of distinct CDR3 sequences, under 25% of them singletons, with 7.8% in the top ten. Sample time point: persistent/refractory GD, antithyroid drugs over 5 years with positive TRAb. PBMC-extracted RNA yielded the TCR library. The specimen was peripheral blood mononuclear cells (PBMCs), collected when the disease was refractory, from a patient treated with antithyroid drugs. These receptors all stem from a female donor with Graves disease.

The sample holds a few counts of this clonotype. The chain joins TRBV9 to TRBJ1-3, with D maybe TRBD1 (6 bases). V lost 4 bases, J lost 4 bases, and 15 bases lay in between. The CDR3 loop spans 15 amino acids. Germline V gives CDR1 SGDLS, CDR2 YYNGEE. The CDR3 loop reads CASSTGTSLGNTIYF. The CDR3 DNA sequence: TGTGCCAGCAGCACAGGGACGAGTCTAGGAAACACCATATATTTT.

This clonotype has just a few counts. The CDR3 DNA is TGCAGTGCTAGAGATCAAATTTTGGATACGCAGTATTTT. Translation: CSARDQILDTQYF. The genes are TRBV20-1 and TRBJ2-3; D is uncertain. V was shortened by 0 bases and J by 6 bases, with 10 bases between the two germline ends. CDR3 length: 13 residues. Germline V CDR1 and CDR2: DFQATT, SNEGSKA (reference sequence).

This clonotype was seen a handful of times. The gene calls are TRBV29-1 and TRBJ2-7; unclear D gene. Germline CDR1 reads SQVTM; CDR2 reads ANQGSEA. The CDR3 totals 12 residues. Trimming took 4 bases from V and 2 from J, leaving 9 bases between them. CDR3 in amino acids: CSVVSSTYEQYF. The CDR3 DNA reads as TGCAGCGTTGTTTCCAGTACCTACGAGCAGTACTTC.

The chain couples TRBV28 to TRBJ2-1; D unresolved. The germline CDR1 and CDR2 sequences are MDHEN and SYDVKM. Trimming shortened V by 7 bases and J by 7 bases, and 11 bases separated the two germline ends. This CDR3 is built from 12 residues. DNA for the CDR3: TGTGCCAGCAAGCTTGGTTTAAATGAGCAGTTCTTC. Protein product: CASKLGLNEQFF.

The chain uses TRBV5-1 and TRBJ1-1; D gene uncertain. Germline V CDR1 and CDR2: SGHRS, YFSETQ. Trimming cost V 2 bases and J 11 bases, with 7 bases left between them. The CDR3 is 10 amino acids. The CDR3 DNA is TGCGCCAGCAGCTTAACCGGTGCTTTCTTT. Its translation: CASSLTGAFF. The full variable domain, in which reference TRBV5-1 and TRBJ1-1 provide the parts outside the CDR3, is KAGVTQTPRYLIKTRGQQVTLSCSPISGHRSVSWYQQTPGQGLQFLFEYFSETQRNKGNFPGRFSGRQFSNSRSEMNVSTLELGDSALYLCASSLTGAFFGQGTRLTVV.

This clonotype was picked up a small number of times. This chain links TRBV7-2 with TRBJ2-7, with 8 bases that match TRBD2. The CDR3 contains 16 residues. Germline values: CDR1 SGHTA, CDR2 FQGNSA. Germline trimming cut 1 base from V and 0 bases from J; bases unmatched to any gene: 5. CDR3 in amino acids: CASSLVAGGNSYEQYF. The CDR3 DNA reads TGTGCCAGCAGCTTAGTGGCGGGAGGAAACTCCTACGAGCAGTACTTC. The complete variable domain, with remaining parts taken from reference TRBV7-2 and TRBJ2-7, reads GAGVSQSPSNKVTEKGKDVELRCDPISGHTALYWYRQSLGQGLEFLIYFQGNSAPDKSGLPSDRFSAERTGGSVSTLTIQRTQQEDSAVYLCASSLVAGGNSYEQYFGPGTRLTVT.

This clonotype was picked up a small number of times. V and J are TRBV6-1 and TRBJ1-1; D remains ambiguous. Germline CDR1 and CDR2: MNHNS and SASEGT. Trimming left V 8 bases short and J 0 bases short, with 13 bases between. The CDR3 covers 14 residues. The DNA of the CDR3 is TGTGCCAGCTACGCCGGAGGCATGAACACTGAAGCTTTCTTT. Translation gives CASYAGGMNTEAFF.

The V gene is TRBV19, the J gene TRBJ2-7; possible D gene TRBD2, 5 bases. The CDR3 is made up of 13 amino acids. Between the trimmed V and J ends, which lost 3 bases and 3 bases, there was a span of 9 bases. CDR1 is LNHDA and CDR2 is SQIVND in the germline V gene (reference sequence). The CDR3 region is CASSINEGYEQYF. DNA of the CDR3: TGTGCCAGTAGTATTAATGAGGGCTACGAGCAGTACTTC.

This clonotype was seen many times. The rearrangement uses TRBV12-3 or TRBV12-4 and TRBJ2-2; no firm D call. Trimming shortened V by 4 bases and J by 6 bases, and 6 bases separated the two germline ends. CDR3 length equals 12 residues. CDR3: CASSSFSGELFF. Here the CDR3 DNA reads TGTGCCAGCAGTTCGTTTTCCGGGGAGCTGTTTTTT.

This clonotype was seen at least ten times. This rearrangement joins TRBV2 to TRBJ2-1; no definite D call. The V and J ends lost 4 bases and 7 bases respectively, with 8 bases between them. The CDR3 contains 12 residues. CDR1 SNHLY and CDR2 FYNNEI come from the germline V gene. The CDR3 DNA reads TGTGCCAGCAGTGGCTACCTGAATGAGCAGTTCTTC. Translation: CASSGYLNEQFF. Full variable domain (remainder filled in from reference TRBV2 and TRBJ2-1): EPEVTQTPSHQVTQMGQEVILRCVPISNHLYFYWYRQILGQKVEFLVSFYNNEISEKSEIFDDQFSVERPDGSNFTLKIRSTKLEDSAMYFCASSGYLNEQFFGPGTRLTVL.

This clonotype was seen only a few times. This may stem from a read error, because a much larger clone lies one nucleotide away. The chain carries TRBV28 and TRBJ1-4; possible D gene TRBD1, 5 bases. This CDR3 has 19 amino acids. Trimming pared 6 bases from V and 4 bases from J, leaving 27 bases between. Germline CDR1 MDHEN, CDR2 SYDVKM. The DNA of the CDR3 is TGTGCCAGCAGCCGCATTATTGTGGGACGGGGGGATGTTAATGAAAAACTGTTTTTT. Its protein product is CASSRIIVGRGDVNEKLFF.

The CDR3 bases are TGTGCCAGCTCATCCAGGGGTTTCTACGAGCAGTACTTC. Its protein is CASSSRGFYEQYF. J is TRBJ2-7 and V is TRBV18, with a tentative D call TRBD1 (6 bases). Germline assignment: CDR1 KGHSH and CDR2 LQKENI. The ends were cut back, 5 bases at V and 3 bases at J, with 11 bases in the middle. The CDR3 is 13 residues long.

This clonotype appeared a few times. The chain is built from TRBV7-9 and TRBJ2-7, with a possible D match to TRBD1 (6 bases). CDR1 and CDR2 from the germline V gene are SEHNR and FQNEAQ (reference sequence). The CDR3 has 14 amino acids. V lost 4 bases, J lost 2 bases, and 12 bases lay in between. The CDR3 nucleotides are TGTGCCAGCAGCTCGCAGGGGCTACCCTACGAGCAGTACTTC. The encoded protein is CASSSQGLPYEQYF. Full variable domain (missing parts from reference TRBV7-9 and TRBJ2-7): DTGVSQNPRHKITKRGQNVTFRCDPISEHNRLYWYRQTLGQGPEFLTYFQNEAQLEKSRLLSDRFSAERPKGSFSTLEIQRTEQGDSAMYLCASSSQGLPYEQYFGPGTRLTVT.

This clonotype was observed many times. The chain is built from TRBV2 and TRBJ1-2, with 8 bases fitting TRBD1. This CDR3 is 14 amino acids long. Per the germline V gene, CDR1 is SNHLY and CDR2 is FYNNEI. Trimming took 4 bases from V and 4 from J; bases not matched to a gene: 5. The CDR3 sequence is CASSGGQALYGYTF. CDR3 sequence (DNA): TGTGCCAGCAGTGGGGGACAGGCGCTCTATGGCTACACCTTC.

This clonotype was detected ten times or more. This chain joins TRBV6-1 and TRBJ1-1; TRBD1 might be the D (5 bases). V lost 5 bases to trimming and J lost 1 base, with 14 bases between them. The CDR3 loop spans 15 amino acids. Germline loops: CDR1 MNHNS, CDR2 SASEGT. CDR3 region: CASSRGGAENTEAFF. The CDR3 nucleotides are TGTGCCAGCAGTCGGGGCGGGGCCGAGAACACTGAAGCTTTCTTT.